This is a list of T cell receptor beta chains from one sample in a study of T cells in Graves' hyperthyroidism and ophthalmopathy. One entry per CDR3 protein, called by TCRdb with MiXCR from the multiplex PCR reads. Altogether 300,000 or so distinct CDR3 sequences are present, approximately 22% being singletons, with the ten largest covering less than 65%. The sequenced sample consisted of blood. These receptors came from a woman between 50 and 59 years old with Graves' hyperthyroidism. CDR3s include the opening cysteine and the closing phenylalanine or tryptophan. D genes are given only for firm matches. Size is stated for part of the rows, as once, few or many counts, or as a class when the clone is expanded.

clone_size: many; d_call: -; j_call: TRBJ2-7; v_call: TRBV28; cdr3_aa: CASTSDGHEQYF; cdr3_nt: TGTGCCAGCACCTCTGACGGCCACGAGCAGTACTTC
clone_size: -; d_call: -; j_call: TRBJ2-3; v_call: TRBV4-1; cdr3_aa: CASSQDPRSSTDTQYF; cdr3_nt: TGCGCCAGCAGCCAAGATCCCAGATCTAGCACAGATACGCAGTATTTT
clone_size: -; d_call: TRBD2; j_call: TRBJ2-5; v_call: TRBV7-9; cdr3_aa: CVSSLARASGETQYF; cdr3_nt: TGTGTCAGCAGCTTAGCGCGGGCTAGCGGGGAGACCCAGTACTTC
clone_size: many; d_call: TRBD2; j_call: TRBJ2-2; v_call: TRBV6-2/TRBV6-3; cdr3_aa: CASSREGSNTGELFF; cdr3_nt: TGTGCCAGCAGTCGGGAGGGCAGCAACACCGGGGAGCTGTTTTTT
clone_size: -; d_call: -; j_call: TRBJ1-6; v_call: TRBV28; cdr3_aa: CASTPTVPYNSPLHF; cdr3_nt: TGTGCCAGCACCCCGACAGTTCCCTATAATTCACCCCTCCACTTT
clone_size: many; d_call: TRBD2; j_call: TRBJ2-1; v_call: TRBV27; cdr3_aa: CASSLSWLAGGNEQFF; cdr3_nt: TGTGCCAGCAGCTTATCTTGGCTAGCGGGGGGGAATGAGCAGTTCTTC
clone_size: -; d_call: -; j_call: TRBJ1-1; v_call: TRBV29-1; cdr3_aa: CSVEKGVAEAFF; cdr3_nt: TGCAGCGTTGAGAAAGGGGTCGCTGAAGCTTTCTTT
clone_size: many; d_call: -; j_call: TRBJ1-5; v_call: TRBV28; cdr3_aa: CASSLPGRTNQPQHF; cdr3_nt: TGTGCCAGCAGTTTACCGGGACGGACTAATCAGCCCCAGCATTTT
clone_size: many; d_call: TRBD1; j_call: TRBJ1-1; v_call: TRBV5-1; cdr3_aa: CASSITGTGLNTEAFF; cdr3_nt: TGCGCCAGCAGCATAACCGGGACAGGGTTGAACACTGAAGCTTTCTTT
clone_size: -; d_call: -; j_call: TRBJ2-5; v_call: TRBV19; cdr3_aa: CASGIGWETQYF; cdr3_nt: TGTGCCAGTGGTATCGGATGGGAGACCCAGTACTTC
clone_size: many; d_call: -; j_call: TRBJ1-2; v_call: TRBV2; cdr3_aa: CASRRVGDGGYTF; cdr3_nt: TGTGCCAGCAGAAGAGTAGGGGACGGTGGCTACACCTTC
clone_size: few; d_call: TRBD2; j_call: TRBJ2-3; v_call: TRBV29-1; cdr3_aa: CSVRKTSGGTDTQYF; cdr3_nt: TGCAGCGTTCGAAAAACTAGCGGGGGCACAGATACGCAGTATTTT
clone_size: many; d_call: TRBD1; j_call: TRBJ2-1; v_call: TRBV11-1; cdr3_aa: CASSFDRVNEQFF; cdr3_nt: TGTGCCAGCAGCTTCGACAGGGTCAATGAGCAGTTCTTC
clone_size: -; d_call: -; j_call: TRBJ1-2; v_call: TRBV7-9; cdr3_aa: CASSLGIIPNYGYTF; cdr3_nt: TGTGCCAGCAGCTTAGGGATTATTCCTAACTATGGCTACACCTTC
clone_size: many; d_call: -; j_call: TRBJ1-1; v_call: TRBV12-3/TRBV12-4; cdr3_aa: CASSLLSEAFF; cdr3_nt: TGTGCCAGCAGTCTACTCAGTGAAGCTTTCTTT
clone_size: many; d_call: -; j_call: TRBJ2-5; v_call: TRBV11-2; cdr3_aa: CASQTASETQYF; cdr3_nt: TGTGCCAGCCAAACCGCCTCAGAGACCCAGTACTTC
clone_size: many; d_call: TRBD1; j_call: TRBJ1-5; v_call: TRBV28; cdr3_aa: CASRTGVGNQPQHF; cdr3_nt: TGTGCCAGCAGAACAGGGGTAGGCAATCAGCCCCAGCATTTT
clone_size: -; d_call: TRBD1; j_call: TRBJ2-7; v_call: TRBV29-1; cdr3_aa: CSVGTGSGGYEQYF; cdr3_nt: TGCAGCGTTGGGACAGGATCAGGGGGCTACGAGCAGTACTTC
clone_size: many; d_call: -; j_call: TRBJ2-5; v_call: TRBV20-1; cdr3_aa: CSAGDLGETQYF; cdr3_nt: TGCAGTGCGGGGGACCTTGGGGAGACCCAGTACTTC
clone_size: many; d_call: -; j_call: TRBJ1-2; v_call: TRBV11-2; cdr3_aa: CASSPGVGNYGYTF; cdr3_nt: TGTGCCAGCAGCCCGGGGGTCGGCAACTATGGCTACACCTTC
clone_size: many; d_call: -; j_call: TRBJ2-3; v_call: TRBV24-1; cdr3_aa: CATSDFRGDTQYF; cdr3_nt: TGTGCCACCAGTGATTTCAGGGGTGATACGCAGTATTTT
clone_size: few; d_call: TRBD1; j_call: TRBJ2-2; v_call: TRBV19; cdr3_aa: CASAPIPGQGGTGELFF; cdr3_nt: TGTGCCAGTGCCCCAATACCGGGACAGGGTGGAACCGGGGAGCTGTTTTTT
clone_size: many; d_call: TRBD2; j_call: TRBJ2-2; v_call: TRBV2; cdr3_aa: CASRGTSGPGELFF; cdr3_nt: TGTGCCAGCAGGGGGACTAGCGGTCCTGGGGAGCTGTTTTTT
clone_size: many; d_call: -; j_call: TRBJ2-4; v_call: TRBV28; cdr3_aa: CASRHIEAGARAKNIQYF; cdr3_nt: TGTGCCAGCAGACACATAGAGGCAGGGGCCAGGGCCAAAAACATTCAGTACTTC
clone_size: many; d_call: -; j_call: TRBJ1-1; v_call: TRBV28; cdr3_aa: CASSTWVTEAFF; cdr3_nt: TGTGCCAGCAGTACCTGGGTCACTGAAGCTTTCTTT
clone_size: -; d_call: TRBD2; j_call: TRBJ2-7; v_call: TRBV29-1; cdr3_aa: CSVSASGGLEEQYF; cdr3_nt: TGCAGCGTTAGCGCTAGCGGGGGGCTGGAGGAGCAGTACTTC
clone_size: -; d_call: -; j_call: TRBJ1-1; v_call: TRBV5-1; cdr3_aa: CASSLEGGWNTEAFF; cdr3_nt: TGCGCCAGCAGCTTGGAGGGAGGCTGGAACACTGAAGCTTTCTTT
clone_size: -; d_call: -; j_call: TRBJ1-1; v_call: TRBV9; cdr3_aa: CASRGEGEGTEAFF; cdr3_nt: TGTGCCAGCAGGGGGGAGGGTGAAGGTACTGAAGCTTTCTTT
clone_size: -; d_call: -; j_call: TRBJ1-1; v_call: TRBV7-2; cdr3_aa: CASSLNHGTEAFF; cdr3_nt: TGTGCCAGCAGCTTAAACCATGGCACTGAAGCTTTCTTT
clone_size: -; d_call: -; j_call: TRBJ1-3; v_call: TRBV5-8; cdr3_aa: CASSSAWRAGNTIYF; cdr3_nt: TGTGCCAGCAGCTCGGCATGGAGGGCTGGAAACACCATATATTTT
clone_size: -; d_call: TRBD2; j_call: TRBJ2-3; v_call: TRBV20-1; cdr3_aa: CSARDTSGRDTRGTQYF; cdr3_nt: TGCAGTGCTAGAGATACTAGCGGGAGGGATACTAGAGGTACGCAGTATTTT
clone_size: -; d_call: TRBD1; j_call: TRBJ2-7; v_call: TRBV19; cdr3_aa: CASSSPDRGHEQYF; cdr3_nt: TGTGCCAGTAGTAGCCCGGACAGGGGGCACGAGCAGTACTTC
clone_size: -; d_call: -; j_call: TRBJ2-1; v_call: TRBV7-9; cdr3_aa: CASSPSRASQFF; cdr3_nt: TGTGCCAGCAGCCCGTCCAGGGCCTCCCAGTTCTTC
clone_size: few; d_call: TRBD2; j_call: TRBJ2-7; v_call: TRBV10-3; cdr3_aa: CAIQKLAGAHEQYF; cdr3_nt: TGTGCCATCCAGAAGTTAGCGGGAGCACACGAGCAGTACTTC
clone_size: many; d_call: -; j_call: TRBJ1-4; v_call: TRBV12-3/TRBV12-4; cdr3_aa: CASRPRGTNEKLFF; cdr3_nt: TGTGCCAGCAGACCCAGGGGTACTAATGAAAAACTGTTTTTT
clone_size: -; d_call: -; j_call: TRBJ1-2; v_call: TRBV5-4; cdr3_aa: CASSLASGGFYGYTF; cdr3_nt: TGTGCCAGCAGCTTGGCCTCTGGAGGATTCTATGGCTACACCTTC
clone_size: many; d_call: -; j_call: TRBJ2-3; v_call: TRBV20-1; cdr3_aa: CSPSGSQKAYTQYF; cdr3_nt: TGCAGTCCTTCGGGCAGTCAAAAGGCTTATACGCAGTATTTT
clone_size: few; d_call: TRBD1; j_call: TRBJ2-2; v_call: TRBV7-3; cdr3_aa: CASSLTQGVGGELFF; cdr3_nt: TGTGCCAGCAGCCTAACCCAGGGGGTTGGCGGGGAGCTGTTTTTT
clone_size: -; d_call: -; j_call: TRBJ2-5; v_call: TRBV5-1; cdr3_aa: CASSLGSEETQYF; cdr3_nt: TGCGCCAGCAGCTTGGGGTCTGAAGAGACCCAGTACTTC
clone_size: -; d_call: TRBD2; j_call: TRBJ2-1; v_call: TRBV3-1; cdr3_aa: CASSQELLAGVYNEQFF; cdr3_nt: TGTGCCAGCAGCCAAGAATTGCTAGCGGGGGTCTACAATGAGCAGTTCTTC
clone_size: few; d_call: -; j_call: TRBJ1-2; v_call: TRBV7-9; cdr3_aa: CASSLPPNYGYTF; cdr3_nt: TGTGCCAGCAGCTTACCCCCAAACTATGGCTACACCTTC
clone_size: -; d_call: TRBD1; j_call: TRBJ2-1; v_call: TRBV2; cdr3_aa: CASSRTGDFNEQFF; cdr3_nt: TGTGCCAGCAGTCGGACAGGGGATTTCAATGAGCAGTTCTTC